The 5 T cell receptor beta chains below come from one sample, sequenced in a study of Ad26.COV2.S vaccination and SARS-CoV-2 variants. As for treatment: some 19 received Ad26.COV2.S at low or high dose, single or two shots; about five received placebo; per-sample allocation not given. Sampling occurred on day 63 after the first vaccine or placebo injection. Assay used: immunoSEQ multiplex PCR; TCRdb lists only in-frame clones, some missing. The sample lists 300,000 to 400,000 clones, around nine tenths occurring once. The input for sequencing was peripheral blood, taken in a trial of Ad26.COV2.S vaccine versus placebo. The receptors were gathered from a person aged 18-65 years who received the Ad26.COV2.S COVID-19 vaccine or a placebo.

The chain joins TRBV5-1 to TRBJ1-6; possible D gene TRBD1, 5 bases. The CDR3 is 17 residues long. CDR1 and CDR2 (germline): SGHRS, YFSETQ. Trimming stripped 0 bases from V and 5 bases from J, with 15 bases between. CDR3 DNA: TGCGCCAGCAGCTTGGAGGGGCTGGTTTTTGATAATTCACCCCTCCACTTT. It encodes CASSLEGLVFDNSPLHF.

V gene TRBV5-4 combines with J gene TRBJ2-5; D gene uncertain. The ends were cut back, 0 bases at V and 5 bases at J, with 14 bases in the middle. Per germline, CDR1 SGHNT and CDR2 YYREEE (reference sequence). The CDR3 contains 15 residues. The CDR3 loop is CASSLEYGSPETQYF. CDR3 coding DNA: TGTGCCAGCAGCTTGGAGTACGGCAGCCCGGAGACCCAGTACTTC.

The CDR3 DNA sequence: TGTGCCAGCAGCCCCGGAAGCCCATGGGACGAGCAGTACTTC. Its protein product is CASSPGSPWDEQYF. The chain carries TRBV7-2 and TRBJ2-7; no clear D gene. The CDR3 has 14 residues. Germline CDR1 and CDR2: SGHTA and FQGNSA. The V gene lost 5 bases and the J gene lost 5 bases, with 16 bases spanning the gap.

The chain is built from TRBV7-2 and TRBJ2-1; TRBD2 matches at 8 bases. This CDR3 contains 14 residues. The V and J ends lost 5 bases and 4 bases, in that order; junction bases with no gene match: 4. Germline lookup yields CDR1 SGHTA and CDR2 FQGNSA. Here the CDR3 reads CASSTGTRYNEQFF. DNA for the CDR3: TGTGCCAGCAGCACCGGGACTAGGTACAATGAGCAGTTCTTC.

The chain has TRBV29-1 and TRBJ1-1; no reliable D call. The germline CDR1 and CDR2 sequences are SQVTM and ANQGSEA. The CDR3 has 13 residues. Trimming stripped 1 base from V and 0 bases from J, with 6 bases between. In nucleotides, the CDR3 is TGCAGCGTTGAAGTAGGCTTGAACACTGAAGCTTTCTTT. Amino acid sequence: CSVEVGLNTEAFF.